The clone carrying this TCR beta chain was seen a handful of times. Its antigen remains unidentified. The time point here: persistent/refractory GD, antithyroid drugs over 5 years with positive TRAb. The TCR library was made from RNA that had been extracted from PBMCs in TRIzol. Arm-PCR with iRepertoire HTBI primers amplified the CDR3 regions for these TCR beta libraries. In TCRdb, the multiplex PCR reads were re-called with MiXCR into one record per CDR3 protein. The sample records hundreds of thousands of distinct CDR3 sequences, 25% to 35% being singletons. This specimen comes from a study of regulatory T cells in long-lasting Graves disease. About the study: Persistence in Graves' disease denoted antithyroid drug use beyond 5 years alongside positive TSH receptor antibodies. Study-wide findings and caveats: With some 2,800 shared public clonotypes, persistent patients exceeded new patients, who shared about a thousand. Persistent disease exhibited a predilection for TRBV28, TRBJ1-2 and TRBJ2-5.

The V gene's germline CDR1 is ENHRY and CDR2 SYGVKD. V lost 3 bases and J 1 base, leaving 12 bases between the germline ends. This CDR3 contains 16 residues. Sample: peripheral blood mononuclear cells (PBMCs), taken when the disease was refractory, from a patient treated with antithyroid drugs. The genes are TRBV10-3 and TRBJ2-2; D gene uncertain. The clonotype originates from a female donor with Graves disease. CDR3 in DNA: TGTGCCATCAGTGAAGTTGGTATGGGGAACACCGGGGAGCTGTTTTTT. Its translation is CAISEVGMGNTGELFF.